This section outlines one T cell receptor beta chain sequence together with its context. No antigen is known for it. The data were obtained in a study of T cells and Merkel cell carcinoma outcomes. General study points: Merkel cell carcinoma outcomes were reportedly predicted by repertoire and T-cell density.

There are 14 residues in the CDR3. The V gene lost 4 bases and the J gene lost 0 bases, with 10 bases spanning the gap. Germline V gives CDR1 SGHKS, CDR2 YYEKEE (reference sequence). TCRdb keeps only in-frame clones here, not all; method: immunoSEQ multiplex PCR. The sample has around 6,400 clones; about 69% are singletons. V is TRBV5-5 and J is TRBJ1-2, with a weak D call TRBD1 (6 bases). The sequenced material came from tumor tissue from Merkel cell carcinoma. The sequence was collected from a human donor with Merkel cell carcinoma. Some clones in this sample may be carry-over from other donors' samples. The CDR3 DNA is TGTGCCAGCAGCCGGACAGAATCTAACTATGGCTACACCTTC. Translated, it gives CASSRTESNYGYTF.